Presented here are 30 T cell receptor beta chains from one specimen sequenced in a study of identical twins. MiXCR, applied by TCRdb to the 5' RACE reads, yields one record per CDR3 protein. This sample has 1.5 million to 2 million distinct CDR3 sequences, with about 31% found just once. The sequencing sample was made of cord blood. The receptors originated from a newborn girl in good health.

The chain employs TRBV4-1 and TRBJ2-1; TRBD2 might be the D (5 bases). This CDR3 comprises 16 residues. CDR1 and CDR2 from the germline V gene are MGHRA and YSYEKL. V gave up 3 bases and J gave up 4 bases, with 16 bases separating them. The CDR3 nucleotides are TGCGCCAGCAGCCAGGCTTTTAGCGAGACATACAATGAGCAGTTCTTC. Translated, it gives CASSQAFSETYNEQFF.

A few counts support this clonotype. V gene TRBV29-1 combines with J gene TRBJ2-3; TRBD2 matches at 9 bases. From germline, CDR1 is SQVTM and CDR2 ANQGSEA. The CDR3 is made up of 18 amino acids. V shed 3 bases, J shed 2 bases, and the junction held 15 bases outside the gene matches. The CDR3 sequence is CSVDFWLAGRTNTDTQYF. The DNA of the CDR3 is TGCAGCGTTGATTTTTGGCTAGCGGGGAGGACGAACACAGATACGCAGTATTTT.

The rearrangement uses TRBV9 and TRBJ2-7; D may match TRBD1 or TRBD2 (5 bases each). The CDR3 extends over 15 amino acids. In germline, CDR1 is SGDLS, CDR2 YYNGEE. Deletions cut 10 bases from V and 0 bases from J, with 20 bases between. Written as DNA, the CDR3 is TGTGCCGTAGAGACCGGGACCCCTAGCTCCTACGAGCAGTACTTC. Protein product: CAVETGTPSSYEQYF.

This clonotype turned up a few times. The rearrangement links TRBV14 to TRBJ1-4; possible D gene TRBD1, 5 bases. Germline V gives CDR1 SGHDN, CDR2 FVKESK. Trimming shortened V by 4 bases and J by 4 bases, and 16 bases separated the two germline ends. The length of the CDR3 is 16 residues. The CDR3 is CASSRTGTPVNEKLFF. The CDR3 coding sequence is TGTGCCAGCAGCCGAACCGGGACCCCGGTTAATGAAAAACTGTTTTTT. The entire variable domain, with the rest obtained from reference TRBV14 and TRBJ1-4, is as follows: EAGVTQFPSHSVIEKGQTVTLRCDPISGHDNLYWYRRVMGKEIKFLLHFVKESKQDESGMPNNRFLAERTGGTYSTLKVQPAELEDSGVYFCASSRTGTPVNEKLFFGSGTQLSVL.

The sample holds a few counts of this clonotype. The V gene is TRBV20-1, the J gene TRBJ2-1; tentative D call: TRBD2 (6 bases). V was cut by 5 bases and J by 6 bases, with 20 bases left in between. The germline gives CDR1 DFQATT, CDR2 SNEGSKA (reference sequence). This CDR3 contains 15 residues. CDR3 region: CSALLVPAGFNEQFF. The DNA of the CDR3 is TGCAGTGCTCTTCTCGTCCCGGCGGGATTCAATGAGCAGTTCTTC.

Points on this clonotype: A much bigger clone sits one base away, suggesting this may be a read error. The chain couples TRBV14 to TRBJ2-3, with D tentatively TRBD1 or TRBD2 (5 bases each). CDR3 length equals 13 residues. Germline V gene data show CDR1 as SGHDN and CDR2 as FVKESK. DNA for the CDR3: TGTGCCAGCAGCCTTATCGGGGCAGATACGCTGTATTTT. Protein product: CASSLIGADTLYF.

Many counts were recorded for this clonotype. The V and J genes are TRBV4-1 and TRBJ2-3, with D unresolved. The germline V and J ends were trimmed by 4 bases and 2 bases, with 7 bases remaining between them. Germline V lookup: CDR1 MGHRA, CDR2 YSYEKL. There are 13 residues in the CDR3. This chain's CDR3 is CASSRLITDTQYF. Written as DNA, the CDR3 is TGCGCCAGCAGCCGACTCATCACAGATACGCAGTATTTT.

V gene TRBV5-1 combines with J gene TRBJ1-1, with D perhaps matching TRBD1 (6 bases). This CDR3 comprises 15 residues. With 3 bases removed from V and 4 bases from J, the gap between germline ends came to 16 bases. Germline CDR1 is SGHRS and CDR2 is YFSETQ. CDR3 bases: TGCGCCAGCAGCTCCACTACAGGGCTGCTCACTGAAGCTTTCTTT. It codes for CASSSTTGLLTEAFF.

The V call is TRBV10-3, the J call TRBJ2-3; TRBD2 matches 7 bases. The CDR3 extends over 18 amino acids. CDR1 is ENHRY, CDR2 SYGVKD, per germline. V lost 0 bases and J lost 1; bases outside the gene matches: 10. The CDR3 loop is CAISESFSLAGGTDTQYF. CDR3 coding DNA: TGTGCCATCAGTGAGTCGTTTTCCTTGGCGGGGGGCACAGATACGCAGTATTTT.

J is TRBJ2-1 and V is TRBV6-5, with D uncertain. Trimming took off 2 bases at V and 1 base at J, with 6 bases between the two ends. Germline CDR1 is MNHEY and CDR2 is SVGAGI. The CDR3 loop spans 14 amino acids. The CDR3 region is CASSYGISYNEQFF. DNA for the CDR3: TGTGCCAGCAGTTACGGGATTTCCTACAATGAGCAGTTCTTC.

Turning to this clonotype: This may come from a read error, since a much larger clone is one base off. The chain links TRBV12-3 or TRBV12-4 to TRBJ1-2, with D unresolved. The CDR3 totals 12 residues. V was pared by 11 bases and J by 5 bases, with 15 bases between. The CDR3 DNA follows: TGTGCCGGCACCCACGTCTGGTATGGCTACACCTTC. The encoded protein is CAGTHVWYGYTF.

The chain couples TRBV4-1 to TRBJ2-1, with 7 bases identical to TRBD2. The V gene's germline CDR1 is MGHRA and CDR2 YSYEKL. V was clipped by 1 base and J by 0 bases; unmatched bases: 3. This CDR3 comprises 16 residues. CDR3 in DNA: TGCGCCAGCAGCCAAGCGGGCGGGAGCTCCTACAATGAGCAGTTCTTC. Translated, it gives CASSQAGGSSYNEQFF.

This chain uses TRBV14 with TRBJ1-1, with 7 positions matching TRBD1. The CDR3 totals 17 residues. V lost 2 bases to trimming and J lost 4 bases; unmatched junction nucleotides: 13. Germline loops: CDR1 SGHDN, CDR2 FVKESK. The CDR3, as DNA: TGTGCCAGCAGCCAAACCCTAACGGGACAGAGGAGCACTGAAGCTTTCTTT. Protein: CASSQTLTGQRSTEAFF.

V usage is TRBV3-1 and J usage is TRBJ1-4, with D perhaps TRBD1 (5 bases). Germline V CDR1 and CDR2: LGHDT, YNNKEL (reference sequence). Trimming removed 0 bases at V and 7 bases at J, with 12 bases between. CDR3 length equals 15 residues. The CDR3 region has the DNA TGTGCCAGCAGCCAAGAGGGGAGGGGCGTTGAAAAACTGTTTTTT. It yields the protein CASSQEGRGVEKLFF.

For this clonotype: Its ends do not fully match the called genes, so a read error is possible. This chain uses TRBV7-7 with TRBJ2-3; TRBD1 aligns across 9 bases. The CDR3 loop spans 15 amino acids. CDR1 SSHAT and CDR2 FNYEAQ come from the germline V gene (reference sequence). This CDR3 is CASSFGTGLADTQYF. CDR3 bases: TGTGCTAGCAGCTTTGGGACAGGGTTAGCAGATACGCAGTATTTT. Complete variable domain (other parts from reference TRBV7-7 and TRBJ2-3): GAGVSQSPRYKVTKRGQDVTLRCDPISSHATLYWYQQALGQGPEFLTYFNYEAQPDKSGLPSDRFSAERPEGSISTLTIQRTEQRDSAMYRCASSFGTGLADTQYFGPGTRLTVL.

This clonotype came up a few times. The V call is TRBV12-3 or TRBV12-4, the J call TRBJ2-7; D gene ambiguous. The CDR3 runs to 12 residues. V lost 6 bases to trimming and J lost 0 bases, with 6 bases between them. In DNA form, the CDR3 reads TGTGCCAGCAGGAGGAACTCCTACGAGCAGTACTTC. This translates into CASRRNSYEQYF.

This chain links TRBV11-2 with TRBJ2-1; the D is unclear. Germline V CDR1 and CDR2: SGHAT, FQNNGV. With 6 bases removed from V and 6 bases from J, the gap between germline ends came to 12 bases. The CDR3 spans 13 residues. CDR3 residues: CASSLTRANEQFF. As DNA, the CDR3 is TGTGCCAGCAGTTTGACCCGGGCCAATGAGCAGTTCTTC.

The chain recombines TRBV2 with TRBJ1-2; TRBD1 aligns across 7 bases. The J segment lost 6 bases and the V segment lost 2 bases, leaving 3 bases of the junction unmatched. Germline V gives CDR1 SNHLY, CDR2 FYNNEI. The length of the CDR3 is 13 residues. The CDR3 loop reads CASSEYRGNGYTF. DNA for the CDR3: TGTGCCAGCAGTGAATACAGGGGCAATGGCTACACCTTC. Combining the CDR3 with reference TRBV2 and TRBJ1-2 gives the whole variable domain EPEVTQTPSHQVTQMGQEVILRCVPISNHLYFYWYRQILGQKVEFLVSFYNNEISEKSEIFDDQFSVERPDGSNFTLKIRSTKLEDSAMYFCASSEYRGNGYTFGSGTRLTVV.

In its sample, this clonotype was seen a few times. This chain joins TRBV7-8 and TRBJ2-5, with 10 bases lining up with TRBD2. This CDR3 is built from 15 residues. Looked up from germline, CDR1 is SGHVS and CDR2 is FQNEAQ. After removal of 4 bases from V and 2 bases from J, the junction contained 4 bases not matched to a gene. The DNA for the CDR3 is TGTGCCAGCAGCTACTCTAGCGGGGGACAAGAGACCCAGTACTTC. It encodes CASSYSSGGQETQYF.

This clonotype was seen ten or more times. This chain links TRBV7-2 with TRBJ2-1, with TRBD1 matching 7 bases. The CDR3 loop spans 15 amino acids. Germline-derived CDR1 and CDR2 are SGHTA and FQGNSA. J lost 0 bases, V lost 5 bases, and 4 bases had no gene match. CDR3 region: CASSPGTASYNEQFF. The CDR3 nucleotides read TGTGCCAGCAGCCCTGGGACAGCCTCCTACAATGAGCAGTTCTTC. Complete variable domain (other parts from reference TRBV7-2 and TRBJ2-1): GAGVSQSPSNKVTEKGKDVELRCDPISGHTALYWYRQSLGQGLEFLIYFQGNSAPDKSGLPSDRFSAERTGGSVSTLTIQRTQQEDSAVYLCASSPGTASYNEQFFGPGTRLTVL.

This clonotype was found once. Compared with germline, one end of the junction differs, possibly owing to a read error. CDR3 loop: CTSSRKLTGEDTQYF. In nucleotides, the CDR3 is TGTACCAGCAGCCGAAAGTTGACAGGGGAAGATACGCAGTATTTT. This chain connects TRBV11-2 to TRBJ2-3; 8 bases are shared with TRBD1. Germline values: CDR1 SGHAT, CDR2 FQNNGV. This CDR3 has 15 amino acids. Full variable domain (remainder filled in from reference TRBV11-2 and TRBJ2-3): EAGVAQSPRYKIIEKRQSVAFWCNPISGHATLYWYQQILGQGPKLLIQFQNNGVVDDSQLPKDRFSAERLKGVDSTLKIQPAKLEDSAVYLCTSSRKLTGEDTQYFGPGTRLTVL.

The rearrangement uses TRBV12-5 and TRBJ2-7; D possibly corresponds to TRBD1 (5 bases). The V gene lost 1 base and the J gene lost 7 bases, with 11 bases spanning the gap. Germline V lookup: CDR1 LGHNT, CDR2 FRNRAP. The CDR3 sequence is 13 residues long. This CDR3 is CASGLDRLNEQYF. DNA for the CDR3: TGTGCTAGTGGTTTGGACAGGCTAAATGAGCAGTACTTC.

The gene calls are TRBV4-2 and TRBJ2-1, with D perhaps matching TRBD1 or TRBD2 (5 bases each). The CDR3 spans 15 residues. The V gene lost 4 bases and the J gene lost 2 bases, with 12 bases spanning the gap. Germline lookup yields CDR1 LGHNA and CDR2 YNFKEQ. CDR3 protein: CASSPGTEPYNEQFF. The CDR3 bases are TGTGCCAGCAGCCCCGGGACGGAACCCTACAATGAGCAGTTCTTC.

Ten or more counts support this clonotype. The CDR3 loop reads CASSLQGLAYEQYF. The CDR3 bases are TGTGCCAGCAGTTTACAGGGGCTGGCCTACGAGCAGTACTTC. The V call is TRBV12-3 or TRBV12-4, the J call TRBJ2-7, with TRBD1 as a possible D gene (6 bases). This CDR3 is built from 14 residues. The V end lost 2 bases, the J end lost 2 bases, and 10 bases lay between the germline ends.

This clonotype has a handful of counts. The CDR3 sequence: CASSQAPGLTPYEQYF. In nucleotides, the CDR3 is TGTGCCAGCAGCCAAGCCCCGGGACTTACCCCCTACGAGCAGTACTTC. The chain recombines TRBV4-2 with TRBJ2-7, with D perhaps TRBD2 (6 bases). This CDR3 is 16 amino acids long. Between the trimmed V and J ends, which lost 1 base and 2 bases, there was a span of 15 bases. Germline V CDR1 and CDR2: LGHNA, YNFKEQ.

This clonotype showed up many times. The chain joins TRBV20-1 to TRBJ2-7; D remains ambiguous. The germline gives CDR1 DFQATT, CDR2 SNEGSKA (reference sequence). There are 12 residues in the CDR3. V was clipped by 1 base and J by 2 bases, with 6 bases between them. DNA for the CDR3: TGCAGTGCTAGAGCTGGGGCCTACGAGCAGTACTTC. It encodes CSARAGAYEQYF.

This clonotype was counted a few times. The V gene is TRBV7-2, the J gene TRBJ2-5, with 8 bases lining up with TRBD1. The CDR3 is 15 amino acids. Germline V gene data show CDR1 as SGHTA and CDR2 as FQGNSA. V lost 2 bases, J lost 4 bases, and 6 bases stayed unmatched. The CDR3 DNA sequence: TGTGCCAGCAGCTTATGGACAGGGCGGGGAGAGACCCAGTACTTC. This codes for CASSLWTGRGETQYF.

The chain employs TRBV10-3 and TRBJ2-1; 7 bases align to TRBD1. The J call could be wrong; TRBJ2-7 is a better fit for the DNA end. This CDR3 contains 14 residues. Per germline, CDR1 ENHRY and CDR2 SYGVKD. As DNA, the CDR3 is TGTGCCATCAGGGGACAGAGCTCCTACAATGAGCAGTACTTC. Amino acid sequence: CAIRGQSSYNEQYF.

The gene calls are TRBV29-1 and TRBJ2-6; 10 bases line up with TRBD1. Germline CDR1 is SQVTM and CDR2 is ANQGSEA. This CDR3 has 15 residues. J gave up 4 bases and V 6 bases, and 6 bases lay outside the gene matches. CDR3 in DNA: TGCAGCGTACGGGACAGGGGACAAGGGGCCAACGTCCTGACTTTC. As protein: CSVRDRGQGANVLTF. The variable domain in full, with the rest retrieved from reference TRBV29-1 and TRBJ2-6, is SAVISQKPSRDICQRGTSLTIQCQVDSQVTMMFWYRQQPGQSLTLIATANQGSEATYESGFVIDKFPISRPNLTFSTLTVSNMSPEDSSIYLCSVRDRGQGANVLTFGAGSRLTVL.

This clonotype came up once. The rearrangement uses TRBV20-1 and TRBJ2-5, with a possible D match to TRBD1 (6 bases). There are 12 residues in the CDR3. The germline gives CDR1 DFQATT, CDR2 SNEGSKA (reference sequence). V was pared by 4 bases and J by 7 bases, with 13 bases between. CDR3: CSAKQGGGTQYF. CDR3 DNA: TGCAGTGCTAAACAGGGTGGTGGGACCCAGTACTTC.